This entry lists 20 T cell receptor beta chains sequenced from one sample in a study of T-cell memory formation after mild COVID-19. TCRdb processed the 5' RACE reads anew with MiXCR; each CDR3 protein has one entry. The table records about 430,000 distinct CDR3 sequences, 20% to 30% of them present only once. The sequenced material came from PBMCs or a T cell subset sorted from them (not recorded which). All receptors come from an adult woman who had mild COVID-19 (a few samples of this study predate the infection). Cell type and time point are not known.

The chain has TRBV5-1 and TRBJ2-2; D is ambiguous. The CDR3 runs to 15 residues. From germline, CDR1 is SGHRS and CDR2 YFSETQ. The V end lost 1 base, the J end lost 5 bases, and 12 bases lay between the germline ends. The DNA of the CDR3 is TGCGCCAGCAGCTTGAATCTAGGAGTGACCGGGGAGCTGTTTTTT. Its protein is CASSLNLGVTGELFF. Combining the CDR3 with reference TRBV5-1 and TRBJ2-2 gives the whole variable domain KAGVTQTPRYLIKTRGQQVTLSCSPISGHRSVSWYQQTPGQGLQFLFEYFSETQRNKGNFPGRFSGRQFSNSRSEMNVSTLELGDSALYLCASSLNLGVTGELFFGEGSRLTVL.

The CDR3 DNA sequence: TGTGCCAGCAGTTTACGGACAGGGGAGGGGAACACTGAAGCTTTCTTT. Encoded protein: CASSLRTGEGNTEAFF. V is TRBV27 and J is TRBJ1-1, with TRBD1 matching over 9 bases. Per the germline V gene, CDR1 is MNHEY and CDR2 is SMNVEV (reference sequence). V gave up 2 bases and J gave up 1 base; unmatched junction bases: 5. CDR3 length: 16 residues.

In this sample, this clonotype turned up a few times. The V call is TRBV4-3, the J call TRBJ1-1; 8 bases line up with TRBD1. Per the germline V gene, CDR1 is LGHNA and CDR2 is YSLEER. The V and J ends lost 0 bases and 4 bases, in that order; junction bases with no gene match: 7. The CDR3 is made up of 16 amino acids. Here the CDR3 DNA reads TGCGCCAGCAGCCAAGATCTCAGAACAGGGGGCACTGAAGCTTTCTTT. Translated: CASSQDLRTGGTEAFF.

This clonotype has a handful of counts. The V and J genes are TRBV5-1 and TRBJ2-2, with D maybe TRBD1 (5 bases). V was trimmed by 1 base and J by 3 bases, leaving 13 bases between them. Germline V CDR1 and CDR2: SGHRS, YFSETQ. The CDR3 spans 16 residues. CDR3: CASSLFTGAYTGELFF. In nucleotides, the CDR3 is TGCGCCAGCAGCTTGTTTACAGGTGCCTACACCGGGGAGCTGTTTTTT.

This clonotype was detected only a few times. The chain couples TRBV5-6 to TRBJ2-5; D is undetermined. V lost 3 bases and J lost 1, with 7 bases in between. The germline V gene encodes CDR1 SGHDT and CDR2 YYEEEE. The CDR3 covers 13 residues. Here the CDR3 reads CASSSLGQETQYF. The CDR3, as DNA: TGTGCCAGCAGCTCTCTGGGCCAAGAGACCCAGTACTTC.

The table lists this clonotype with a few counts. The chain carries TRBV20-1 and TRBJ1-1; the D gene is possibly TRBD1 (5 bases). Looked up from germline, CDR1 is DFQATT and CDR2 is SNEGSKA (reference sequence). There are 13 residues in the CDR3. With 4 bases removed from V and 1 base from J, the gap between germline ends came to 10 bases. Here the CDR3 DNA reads TGCAGTGCTAACGGGGCAGGGAACACTGAAGCTTTCTTT. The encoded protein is CSANGAGNTEAFF.

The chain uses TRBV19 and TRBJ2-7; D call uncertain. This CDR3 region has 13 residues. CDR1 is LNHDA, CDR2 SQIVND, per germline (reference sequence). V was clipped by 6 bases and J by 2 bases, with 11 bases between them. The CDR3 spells CASSQVVAYEQYF. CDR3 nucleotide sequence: TGTGCCAGTAGCCAAGTCGTGGCCTACGAGCAGTACTTC. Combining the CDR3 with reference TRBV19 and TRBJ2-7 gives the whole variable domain DGGITQSPKYLFRKEGQNVTLSCEQNLNHDAMYWYRQDPGQGLRLIYYSQIVNDFQKGDIAEGYSVSREKKESFPLTVTSAQKNPTAFYLCASSQVVAYEQYFGPGTRLTVT.

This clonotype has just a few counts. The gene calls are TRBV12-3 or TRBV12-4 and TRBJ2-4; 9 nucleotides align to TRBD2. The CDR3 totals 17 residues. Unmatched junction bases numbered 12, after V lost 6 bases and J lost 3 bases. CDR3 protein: CASSPRLLAGRKNIQYF. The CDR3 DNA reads TGTGCCAGCAGCCCCCGGTTGCTAGCGGGGCGCAAAAACATTCAGTACTTC.

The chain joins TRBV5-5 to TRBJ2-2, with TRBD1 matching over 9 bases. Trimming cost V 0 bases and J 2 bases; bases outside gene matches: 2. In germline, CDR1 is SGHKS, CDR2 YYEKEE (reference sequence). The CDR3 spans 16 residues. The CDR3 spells CASSLGTGANTGELFF. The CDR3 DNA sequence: TGTGCCAGCAGCTTGGGGACAGGGGCCAACACCGGGGAGCTGTTTTTT.

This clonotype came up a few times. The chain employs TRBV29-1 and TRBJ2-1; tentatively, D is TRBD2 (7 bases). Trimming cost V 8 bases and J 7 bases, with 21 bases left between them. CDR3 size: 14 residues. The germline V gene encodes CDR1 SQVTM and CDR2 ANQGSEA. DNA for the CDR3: TGCAGCCTACGGAGGGGGGGGCGAGGGAATGAGCAGTTCTTC. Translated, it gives CSLRRGGRGNEQFF.

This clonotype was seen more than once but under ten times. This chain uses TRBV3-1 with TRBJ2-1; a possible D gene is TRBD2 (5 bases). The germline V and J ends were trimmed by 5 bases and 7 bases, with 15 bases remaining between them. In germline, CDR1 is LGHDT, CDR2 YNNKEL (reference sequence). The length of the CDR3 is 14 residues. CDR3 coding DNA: TGTGCCAGCAGCGACTACCCTTCGAGGAATGAGCAGTTCTTC. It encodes CASSDYPSRNEQFF.

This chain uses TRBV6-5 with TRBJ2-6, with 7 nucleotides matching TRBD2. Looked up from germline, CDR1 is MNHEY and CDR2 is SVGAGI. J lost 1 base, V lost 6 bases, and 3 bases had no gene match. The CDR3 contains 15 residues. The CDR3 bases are TGTGCCAGCAGGCCGGGGGGATCTGGGGCCAACGTCCTGACTTTC. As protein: CASRPGGSGANVLTF.

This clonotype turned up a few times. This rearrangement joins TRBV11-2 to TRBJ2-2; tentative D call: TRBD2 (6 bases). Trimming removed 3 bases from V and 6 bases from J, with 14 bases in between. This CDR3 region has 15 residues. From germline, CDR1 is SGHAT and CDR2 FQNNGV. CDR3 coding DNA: TGTGCCAGCAGCTTCCGAGCGCGGGGCGCCGGGGAGCTGTTTTTT. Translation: CASSFRARGAGELFF.

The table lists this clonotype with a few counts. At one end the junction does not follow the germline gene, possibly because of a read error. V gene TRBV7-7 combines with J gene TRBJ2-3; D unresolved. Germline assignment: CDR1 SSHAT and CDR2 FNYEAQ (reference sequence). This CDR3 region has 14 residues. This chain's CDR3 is CASSLMASTDTQYF. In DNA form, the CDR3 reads TGTGCTAGCAGCTTAATGGCTAGTACAGATACGCAGTATTTT.

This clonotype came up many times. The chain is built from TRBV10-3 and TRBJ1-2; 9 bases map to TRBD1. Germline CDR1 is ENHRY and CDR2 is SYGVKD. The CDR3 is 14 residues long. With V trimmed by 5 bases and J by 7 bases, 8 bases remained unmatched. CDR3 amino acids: CAISWTGELSGYTF. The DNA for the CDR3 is TGTGCCATCAGTTGGACAGGGGAGCTGTCTGGCTACACCTTC.

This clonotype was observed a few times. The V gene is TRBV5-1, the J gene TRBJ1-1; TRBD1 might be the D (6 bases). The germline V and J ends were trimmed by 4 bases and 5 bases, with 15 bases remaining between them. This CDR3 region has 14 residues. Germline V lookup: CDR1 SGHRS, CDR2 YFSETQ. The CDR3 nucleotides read TGCGCCAGCAGCCTAGCAGGGGAGTGGACTGAAGCTTTCTTT. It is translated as CASSLAGEWTEAFF.

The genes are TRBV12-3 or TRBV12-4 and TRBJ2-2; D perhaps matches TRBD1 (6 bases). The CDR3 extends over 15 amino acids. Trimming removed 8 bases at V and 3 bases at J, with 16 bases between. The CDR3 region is CASPPGAGDTGELFF. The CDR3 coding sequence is TGTGCCAGCCCTCCAGGGGCCGGTGACACCGGGGAGCTGTTTTTT.

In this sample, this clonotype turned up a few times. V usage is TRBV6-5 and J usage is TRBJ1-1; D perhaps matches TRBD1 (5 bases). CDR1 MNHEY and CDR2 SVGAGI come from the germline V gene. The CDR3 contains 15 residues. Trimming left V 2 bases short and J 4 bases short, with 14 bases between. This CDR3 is CASSYTQTVPTEAFF. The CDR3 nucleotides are TGTGCCAGCAGTTACACCCAGACAGTGCCCACTGAAGCTTTCTTT.

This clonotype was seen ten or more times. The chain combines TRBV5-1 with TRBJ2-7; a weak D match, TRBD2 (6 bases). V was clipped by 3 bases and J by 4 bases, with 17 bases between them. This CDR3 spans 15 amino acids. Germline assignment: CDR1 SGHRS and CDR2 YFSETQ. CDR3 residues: CASSYGWEARYEQYF. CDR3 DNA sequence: TGCGCCAGCAGCTACGGTTGGGAGGCCAGATACGAGCAGTACTTC.

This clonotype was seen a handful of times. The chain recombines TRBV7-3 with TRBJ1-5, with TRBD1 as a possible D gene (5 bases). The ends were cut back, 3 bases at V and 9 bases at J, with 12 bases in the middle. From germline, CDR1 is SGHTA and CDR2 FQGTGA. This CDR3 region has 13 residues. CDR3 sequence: CASSLNLGGPQHF. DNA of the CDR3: TGTGCCAGCAGCTTGAATTTGGGGGGGCCCCAGCATTTT.